This TCR beta chain stems from a study of cytomegalovirus exposure and HLA in healthy donors. Overall study: Out of 150 million to 200 million T cells, an earlier analysis found some 120 million unique TCR beta sequences in total.

Regarding this clone: The target antigen is unknown.

The PCR had 60 Vbeta and 13 Jbeta primers. Produced via immunoSEQ multiplex PCR; TCRdb's table is partial and in-frame only. This table holds some 90,000 clones, about 70% found once. Germline V gives CDR1 MDHEN, CDR2 SYDVKM. V dropped 9 bases and J dropped 4; count of bases not matched to a gene: 4. This CDR3 has 12 residues. Overall study results and limits: In a later analysis, TCR beta V- and J-gene trimming was associated with a missense DCLRE1C variant. Rates of TCR association differed by HLA locus in a later analysis, with DRB1 highest and HLA-C lowest. Per a later analysis, HLA-associated TCR beta chains showed more clonal expansion than other, equally common TCR beta chains.

The clonotype comes from a female donor in good health and CMV-seropositive. The chain links TRBV28 to TRBJ1-2, with 8 bases fitting TRBD1. Sequenced: PBMCs. CDR3 in amino acids: CASSDRAYGYTF. DNA for the CDR3: TGTGCCAGTTCGGACAGGGCCTATGGCTACACCTTC.